These 2 T cell receptor beta chains share one sample of origin, sequenced in a study of cytomegalovirus exposure and HLA in healthy donors. The PCR ran on 60 Vbeta and 13 Jbeta primers. Only in-frame clones appear in the TCRdb table, and some are missing; sequencing was by immunoSEQ multiplex PCR. The sample shows 95,000 to 150,000 clones, 75% to 90% of them seen only once. Material for sequencing was PBMCs. Source of these receptors: a man between 18 and 29 years old in good health and CMV-seropositive.

The gene calls are TRBV4-2 and TRBJ2-1, with a tentative D call TRBD1 (6 bases). The germline V gene encodes CDR1 LGHNA and CDR2 YNFKEQ. V lost 4 bases, J lost 4 bases, and 14 bases lay in between. The CDR3 runs 15 residues. The CDR3 DNA follows: TGTGCCAGCAGCCGATCGGGACAAACATACAATGAGCAGTTCTTC. This translates into CASSRSGQTYNEQFF.

In regard to this clone: Other DNA sequences from this sample encode an identical CDR3 as well. The V and J genes are TRBV5-1 and TRBJ1-2; 8 bases match TRBD1. CDR1 SGHRS and CDR2 YFSETQ come from the germline V gene. V shed 3 bases, J shed 3 bases, and the junction held 1 base outside the gene matches. This CDR3 region has 13 residues. CDR3 amino acids: CASSSQGDYGYTF. CDR3 bases: TGCGCCAGCAGCTCACAGGGGGACTATGGCTACACCTTC.